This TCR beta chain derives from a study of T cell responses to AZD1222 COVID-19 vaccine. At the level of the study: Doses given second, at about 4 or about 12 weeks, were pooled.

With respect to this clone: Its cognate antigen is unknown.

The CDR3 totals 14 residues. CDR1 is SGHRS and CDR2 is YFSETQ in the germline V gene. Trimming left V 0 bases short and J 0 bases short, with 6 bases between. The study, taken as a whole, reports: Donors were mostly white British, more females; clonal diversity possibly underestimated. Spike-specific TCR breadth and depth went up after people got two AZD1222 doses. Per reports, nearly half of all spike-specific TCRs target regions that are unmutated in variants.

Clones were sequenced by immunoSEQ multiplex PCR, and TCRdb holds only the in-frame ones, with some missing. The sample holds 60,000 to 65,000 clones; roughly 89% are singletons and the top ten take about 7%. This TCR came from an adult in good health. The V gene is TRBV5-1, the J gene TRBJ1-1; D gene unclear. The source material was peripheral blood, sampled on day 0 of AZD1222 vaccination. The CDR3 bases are TGCGCCAGCAGCTTGGCGGGGATGAACACTGAAGCTTTCTTT. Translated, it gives CASSLAGMNTEAFF.